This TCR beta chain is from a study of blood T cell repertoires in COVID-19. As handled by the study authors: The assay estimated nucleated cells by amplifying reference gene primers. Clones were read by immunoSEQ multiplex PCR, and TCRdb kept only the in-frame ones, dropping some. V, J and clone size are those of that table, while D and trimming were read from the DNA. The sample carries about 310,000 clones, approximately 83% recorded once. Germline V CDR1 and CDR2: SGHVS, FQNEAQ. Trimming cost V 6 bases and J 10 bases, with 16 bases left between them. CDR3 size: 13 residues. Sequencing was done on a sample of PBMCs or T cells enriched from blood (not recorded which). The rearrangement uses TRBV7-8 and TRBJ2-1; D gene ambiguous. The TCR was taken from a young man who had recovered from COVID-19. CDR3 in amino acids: CASRDSGRYEQFF. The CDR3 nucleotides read TGTGCCAGCAGAGATTCTGGTCGGTACGAGCAGTTCTTC.